The 14 T cell receptor beta chains below come from one sample, sequenced in a study of blood T cell repertoires in COVID-19. Assay: immunoSEQ multiplex PCR; the TCRdb copy retains only in-frame clones and omits some. Among about 60,000 clones listed, roughly 88% were seen once. The sample consisted of peripheral blood. These TCRs come from a man aged 55 to 70 with acute or convalescent COVID-19.

The chain combines TRBV7-9 with TRBJ1-5, with 8 bases matching TRBD1. CDR3 length: 16 residues. CDR1 is SEHNR and CDR2 is FQNEAQ in the germline V gene (reference sequence). With 0 bases clipped from V and 2 bases from J, the junction kept 3 bases outside the gene matches. Here the CDR3 DNA reads TGTGCCAGCAGCTTAGCGGGGGGACAGGGCAATCAGCCCCAGCATTTT. Its protein is CASSLAGGQGNQPQHF. Using reference TRBV7-9 and TRBJ1-5 for the parts outside the CDR3, the full variable domain is DTGVSQNPRHKITKRGQNVTFRCDPISEHNRLYWYRQTLGQGPEFLTYFQNEAQLEKSRLLSDRFSAERPKGSFSTLEIQRTEQGDSAMYLCASSLAGGQGNQPQHFGDGTRLSIL.

This chain joins TRBV10-1 and TRBJ2-3; tentative D call: TRBD2 (6 bases). CDR3 length: 14 amino acids. The ends were cut back, 4 bases at V and 7 bases at J, with 15 bases in the middle. The germline gives CDR1 WNHNN, CDR2 SYGVQD (reference sequence). CDR3 protein: CASSGPGLGNTQYF. CDR3 bases: TGCGCCAGCAGTGGACCGGGACTGGGAAATACGCAGTATTTT.

The chain has TRBV5-1 and TRBJ2-3; 10 nucleotides align to TRBD1. The germline V gene has CDR1 SGHRS and CDR2 YFSETQ. Losses at the gene ends were 4 bases for V and 3 bases for J; bases not matched to a gene: 11. The CDR3 sequence is 17 residues long. CDR3 in amino acids: CASSPMDRGISTDTQYF. The CDR3 bases are TGCGCCAGCAGCCCGATGGACAGGGGGATAAGTACAGATACGCAGTATTTT.

The chain is built from TRBV27 and TRBJ2-5, with TRBD2 matching 7 bases. CDR1 MNHEY and CDR2 SMNVEV come from the germline V gene (reference sequence). The CDR3 spans 14 residues. The V and J ends lost 8 bases and 7 bases, in that order; junction bases with no gene match: 13. The CDR3 DNA is TGTGCCAGCCCCAGCCTCCCGGGGAGGGTGACCCAGTACTTC. Translation gives CASPSLPGRVTQYF.

The chain combines TRBV15 with TRBJ1-3, with TRBD1 as a possible D gene (5 bases). V gave up 0 bases and J gave up 2 bases, with 14 bases separating them. The CDR3 totals 17 residues. Germline V CDR1 and CDR2: LNHNV, YYDKDF (reference sequence). CDR3: CATSRDYGGFAGNTIYF. The CDR3 coding sequence is TGTGCCACCAGCAGAGATTATGGGGGGTTCGCTGGAAACACCATATATTTT.

This chain uses TRBV29-1 with TRBJ2-7, with D tentatively TRBD2 (6 bases). Per germline, CDR1 SQVTM and CDR2 ANQGSEA. The CDR3 loop spans 13 amino acids. Trimming pared 0 bases from V and 11 bases from J, leaving 17 bases between. CDR3 bases: TGCAGCGTTGAAGATGTGGGGCTCGGGAGAGAGTACTTC. It encodes CSVEDVGLGREYF.

This chain connects TRBV3-1 (or the pseudogene TRBV3-2) to TRBJ2-3; 7 bases map to TRBD2. From germline, CDR1 is LGHDT and CDR2 YNNKEL (reference sequence). The CDR3 is made up of 15 amino acids. V lost 1 base to trimming and J lost 0 bases; unmatched junction nucleotides: 1. CDR3 protein: CASSQGSGSTDTQYF. The CDR3 DNA is TGTGCCAGCAGCCAAGGTAGCGGGAGCACAGATACGCAGTATTTT.

The chain joins TRBV5-1 to TRBJ2-1; TRBD1 is a possible D gene (5 bases). V was cut by 2 bases and J by 0 bases, with 12 bases left in between. The CDR3 covers 16 residues. Germline values: CDR1 SGHRS, CDR2 YFSETQ. Here the CDR3 DNA reads TGCGCCAGCAGCTTCCGACAGCAGAGCTCCTACAATGAGCAGTTCTTC. It encodes CASSFRQQSSYNEQFF.

The V gene is TRBV7-3, the J gene TRBJ2-5, with D perhaps matching TRBD2 (5 bases). Between the trimmed V and J ends, which lost 5 bases and 5 bases, there was a span of 15 bases. This CDR3 is 14 amino acids long. The V gene's germline CDR1 is SGHTA and CDR2 FQGTGA. The CDR3 sequence: CASSVDGAGETQYF. DNA for the CDR3: TGTGCCAGCAGCGTGGACGGCGCGGGTGAGACCCAGTACTTC.

The rearrangement uses TRBV6-2 or TRBV6-3 and TRBJ2-5; TRBD2 matches at 7 bases. Germline V lookup: CDR1 MNHEY, CDR2 SVGEGT. V shed 2 bases, J shed 4 bases, and the junction held 4 bases outside the gene matches. The length of the CDR3 is 14 residues. This CDR3 is CASSYRLAVETQYF. DNA of the CDR3: TGTGCCAGCAGTTACAGGCTAGCGGTAGAGACCCAGTACTTC.

The chain employs TRBV28 and TRBJ1-3, with D unclear. V dropped 3 bases and J dropped 0 bases, with 9 bases sitting between them. The CDR3 is made up of 15 amino acids. The germline V gene has CDR1 MDHEN and CDR2 SYDVKM. CDR3 sequence (DNA): TGTGCCAGCAGTTTGAGGTTCCTCTCTGGAAACACCATATATTTT. Encoded protein: CASSLRFLSGNTIYF.

Remarks on this clone: The junction departs from the called germline gene at one end, perhaps through a read error. DNA of the CDR3: TGTGCCAGCAGCTTTCCGGGACTAGCGGGAGGGCCTCTCTTC. Protein: CASSFPGLAGGPLF. The chain is built from TRBV6-2 or TRBV6-3 and TRBJ2-7, with 16 positions matching TRBD2. Looked up from germline, CDR1 is MNHEY and CDR2 is SVGEGT. This CDR3 region has 14 residues.

This clone was detected a few times. The chain combines TRBV28 with TRBJ2-7; 8 nucleotides match TRBD1. The junction had 17 bases not matched to a gene; V was cut back by 6 bases and J by 4 bases. The CDR3 has 17 amino acids. CDR1 is MDHEN, CDR2 SYDVKM, per germline. The CDR3 DNA follows: TGTGCCAGCAGGACGAACGACCTAGAGGGACAGGATTACGAGCAGTACTTC. This sequence encodes CASRTNDLEGQDYEQYF.

J is TRBJ2-2 and V is TRBV5-1, with D perhaps TRBD2 (5 bases). Germline V CDR1 and CDR2: SGHRS, YFSETQ. The CDR3 runs 16 residues. The V and J ends lost 5 bases and 6 bases respectively, with 20 bases between them. The CDR3 nucleotides read TGCGCCAGCAGTCGCGATGGAGCCCCCGGGGCCGGGGAGCTGTTTTTT. Protein product: CASSRDGAPGAGELFF.